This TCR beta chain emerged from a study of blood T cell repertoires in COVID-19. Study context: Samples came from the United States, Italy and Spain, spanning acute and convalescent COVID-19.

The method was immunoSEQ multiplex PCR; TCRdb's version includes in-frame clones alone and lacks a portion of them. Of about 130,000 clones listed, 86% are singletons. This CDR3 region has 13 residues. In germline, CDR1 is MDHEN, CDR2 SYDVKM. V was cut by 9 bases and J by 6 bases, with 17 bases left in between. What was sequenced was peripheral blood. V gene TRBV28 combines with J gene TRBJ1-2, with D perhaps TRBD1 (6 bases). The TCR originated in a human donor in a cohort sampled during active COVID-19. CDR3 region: CASTGRRMNGYTF. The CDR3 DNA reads TGTGCCAGTACAGGGCGACGGATGAATGGCTACACCTTC.